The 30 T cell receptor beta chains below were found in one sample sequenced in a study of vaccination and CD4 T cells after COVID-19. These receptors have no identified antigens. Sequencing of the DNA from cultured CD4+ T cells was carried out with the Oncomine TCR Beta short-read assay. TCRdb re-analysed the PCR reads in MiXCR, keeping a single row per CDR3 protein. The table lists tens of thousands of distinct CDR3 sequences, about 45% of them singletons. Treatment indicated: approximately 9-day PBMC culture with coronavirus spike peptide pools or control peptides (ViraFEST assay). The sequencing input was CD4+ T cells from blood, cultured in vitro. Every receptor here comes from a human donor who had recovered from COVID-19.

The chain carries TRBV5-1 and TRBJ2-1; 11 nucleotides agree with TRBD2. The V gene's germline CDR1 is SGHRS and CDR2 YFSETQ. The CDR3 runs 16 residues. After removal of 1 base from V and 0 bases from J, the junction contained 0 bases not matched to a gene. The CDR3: CASSLTSGSSYNEQFF. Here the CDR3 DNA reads TGCGCCAGCAGCTTGACTAGCGGGAGCTCCTACAATGAGCAGTTCTTC.

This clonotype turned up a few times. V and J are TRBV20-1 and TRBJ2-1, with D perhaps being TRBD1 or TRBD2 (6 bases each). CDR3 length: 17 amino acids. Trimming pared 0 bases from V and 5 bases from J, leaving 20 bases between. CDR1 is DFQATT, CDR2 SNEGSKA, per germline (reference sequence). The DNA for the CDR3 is TGCAGTGCTAGAGATGGGGGGCAGAAAGCTACGGACAATGAGCAGTTCTTC. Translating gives CSARDGGQKATDNEQFF.

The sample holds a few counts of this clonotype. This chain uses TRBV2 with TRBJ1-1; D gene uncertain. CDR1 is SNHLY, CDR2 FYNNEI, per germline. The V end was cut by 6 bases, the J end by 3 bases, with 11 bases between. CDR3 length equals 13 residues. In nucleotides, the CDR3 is TGTGCCAGCAGAGTCCAAACGGACACTGAAGCTTTCTTT. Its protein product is CASRVQTDTEAFF. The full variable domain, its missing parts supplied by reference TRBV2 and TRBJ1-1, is EPEVTQTPSHQVTQMGQEVILRCVPISNHLYFYWYRQILGQKVEFLVSFYNNEISEKSEIFDDQFSVERPDGSNFTLKIRSTKLEDSAMYFCASRVQTDTEAFFGQGTRLTVV.

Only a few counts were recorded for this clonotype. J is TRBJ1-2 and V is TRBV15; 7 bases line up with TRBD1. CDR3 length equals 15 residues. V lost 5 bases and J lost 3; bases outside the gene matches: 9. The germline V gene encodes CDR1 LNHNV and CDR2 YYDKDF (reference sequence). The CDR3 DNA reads TGTGCCACCAGCCCCCGACAGGGCCTTCACTATGGCTACACCTTC. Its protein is CATSPRQGLHYGYTF.

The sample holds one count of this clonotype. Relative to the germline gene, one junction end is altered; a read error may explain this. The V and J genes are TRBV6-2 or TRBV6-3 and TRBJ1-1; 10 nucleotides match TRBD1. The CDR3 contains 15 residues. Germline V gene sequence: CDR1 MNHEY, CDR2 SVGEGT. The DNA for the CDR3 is TGTGCCAGCAGTCACGGGGGGACAGGGGCCACTGAAGCTCTCTTT. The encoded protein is CASSHGGTGATEALF.

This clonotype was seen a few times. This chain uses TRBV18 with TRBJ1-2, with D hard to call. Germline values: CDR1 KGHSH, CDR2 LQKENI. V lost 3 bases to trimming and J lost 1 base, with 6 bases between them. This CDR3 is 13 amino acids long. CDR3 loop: CASSPSINYGYTF. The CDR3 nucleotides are TGTGCCAGCTCACCCAGTATTAACTATGGCTACACCTTC.

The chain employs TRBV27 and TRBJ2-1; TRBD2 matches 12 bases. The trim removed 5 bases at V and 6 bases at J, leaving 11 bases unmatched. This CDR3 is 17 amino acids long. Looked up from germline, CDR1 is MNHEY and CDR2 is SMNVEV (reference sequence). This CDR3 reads CASSRETSGSAPNEQFF. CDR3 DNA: TGTGCCAGCAGTCGTGAGACTAGCGGGAGCGCCCCCAATGAGCAGTTCTTC.

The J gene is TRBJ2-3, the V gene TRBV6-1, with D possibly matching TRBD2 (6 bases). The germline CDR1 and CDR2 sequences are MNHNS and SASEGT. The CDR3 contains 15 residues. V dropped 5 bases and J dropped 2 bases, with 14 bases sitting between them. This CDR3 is CASSRPGLNTDTQYF. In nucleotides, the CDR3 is TGTGCCAGCAGTCGACCGGGACTCAACACAGATACGCAGTATTTT.

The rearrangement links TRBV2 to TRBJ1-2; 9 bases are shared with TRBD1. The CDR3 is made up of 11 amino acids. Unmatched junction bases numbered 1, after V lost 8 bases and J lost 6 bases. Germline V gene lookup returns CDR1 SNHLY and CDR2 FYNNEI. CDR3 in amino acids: CASGTGNGYTF. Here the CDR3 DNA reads TGTGCCAGCGGGACAGGGAATGGCTACACCTTC.

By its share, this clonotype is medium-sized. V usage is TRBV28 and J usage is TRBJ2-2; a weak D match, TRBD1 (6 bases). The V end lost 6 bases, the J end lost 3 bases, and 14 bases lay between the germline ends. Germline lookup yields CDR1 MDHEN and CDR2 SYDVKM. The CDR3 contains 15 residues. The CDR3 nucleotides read TGTGCCAGCAGAGCCGGGACAAAGTACACCGGGGAGCTGTTTTTT. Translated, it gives CASRAGTKYTGELFF. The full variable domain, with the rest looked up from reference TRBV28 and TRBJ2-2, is DVKVTQSSRYLVKRTGEKVFLECVQDMDHENMFWYRQDPGLGLRLIYFSYDVKMKEKGDIPEGYSVSREKKERFSLILESASTNQTSMYLCASRAGTKYTGELFFGEGSRLTVL.

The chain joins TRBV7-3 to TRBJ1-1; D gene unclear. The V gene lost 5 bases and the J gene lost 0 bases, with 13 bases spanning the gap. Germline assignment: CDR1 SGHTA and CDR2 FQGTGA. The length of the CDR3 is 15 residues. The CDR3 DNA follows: TGTGCCAGCAGCCGAAACCCAATCATGAACACTGAAGCTTTCTTT. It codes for CASSRNPIMNTEAFF.

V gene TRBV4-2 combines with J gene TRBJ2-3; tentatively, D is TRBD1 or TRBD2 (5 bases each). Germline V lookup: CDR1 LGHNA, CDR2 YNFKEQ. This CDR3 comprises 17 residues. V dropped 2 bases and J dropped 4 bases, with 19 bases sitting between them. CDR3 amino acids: CASSQRGPSSEADTQYF. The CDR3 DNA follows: TGTGCCAGCAGCCAAAGGGGACCTAGCTCGGAAGCAGATACGCAGTATTTT.

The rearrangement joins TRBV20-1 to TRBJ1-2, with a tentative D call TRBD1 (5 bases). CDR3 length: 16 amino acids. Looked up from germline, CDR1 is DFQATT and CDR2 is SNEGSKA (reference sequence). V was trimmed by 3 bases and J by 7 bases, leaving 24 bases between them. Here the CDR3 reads CSASGRLRDHGFGYTF. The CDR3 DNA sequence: TGCAGTGCTAGTGGGCGGTTGAGGGACCATGGTTTTGGCTACACCTTC.

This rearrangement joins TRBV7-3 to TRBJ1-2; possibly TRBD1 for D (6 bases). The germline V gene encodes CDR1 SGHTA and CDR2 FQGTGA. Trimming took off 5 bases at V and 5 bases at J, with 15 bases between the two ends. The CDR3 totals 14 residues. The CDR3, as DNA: TGTGCCAGCAGCCCAGGGCAGGGGCGGTATGGCTACACCTTC. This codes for CASSPGQGRYGYTF. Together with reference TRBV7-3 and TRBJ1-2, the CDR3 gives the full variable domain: GAGVSQTPSNKVTEKGKYVELRCDPISGHTALYWYRQSLGQGPEFLIYFQGTGAADDSGLPNDRFFAVRPEGSVSTLKIQRTERGDSAVYLCASSPGQGRYGYTFGSGTRLTVV.

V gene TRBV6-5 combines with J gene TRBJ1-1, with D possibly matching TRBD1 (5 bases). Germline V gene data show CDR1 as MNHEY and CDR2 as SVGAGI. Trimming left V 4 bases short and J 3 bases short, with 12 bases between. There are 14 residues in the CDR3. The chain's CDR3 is CASSFSGGHTEAFF. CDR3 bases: TGTGCCAGCAGTTTTTCTGGGGGTCACACTGAAGCTTTCTTT.

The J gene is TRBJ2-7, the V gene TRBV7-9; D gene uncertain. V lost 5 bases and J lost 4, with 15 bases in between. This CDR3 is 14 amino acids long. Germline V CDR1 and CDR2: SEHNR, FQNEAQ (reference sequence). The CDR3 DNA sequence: TGTGCCAGCAGCCAAGGGTGGCAGAAATACGAGCAGTACTTC. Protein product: CASSQGWQKYEQYF.

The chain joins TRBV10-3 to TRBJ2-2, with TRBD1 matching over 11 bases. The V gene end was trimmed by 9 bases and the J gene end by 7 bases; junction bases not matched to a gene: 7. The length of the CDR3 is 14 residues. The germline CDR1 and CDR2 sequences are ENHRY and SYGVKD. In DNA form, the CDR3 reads TGTGCCATTTCCGGGACAGGGGGTGTCGGGGAGCTGTTTTTT. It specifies CAISGTGGVGELFF.

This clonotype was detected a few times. The CDR3 protein is CASSPTGSGGEQYF. The CDR3 DNA reads as TGTGCCAGCTCACCAACCGGGTCAGGAGGCGAGCAGTACTTC. The genes are TRBV18 and TRBJ2-7; D possibly corresponds to TRBD2 (5 bases). This CDR3 spans 14 amino acids. Trimming removed 2 bases from V and 6 bases from J, with 14 bases in between. The germline V gene encodes CDR1 KGHSH and CDR2 LQKENI.

In DNA form, the CDR3 reads TGTGCCAGCAGCTTCCAGTTAGAGTACGAGCAGTACTTC. Protein: CASSFQLEYEQYF. V gene TRBV7-2 combines with J gene TRBJ2-7; no clear D gene. Trimming left V 3 bases short and J 4 bases short, with 10 bases between. This CDR3 is built from 13 residues. Germline CDR1 reads SGHTA; CDR2 reads FQGNSA.

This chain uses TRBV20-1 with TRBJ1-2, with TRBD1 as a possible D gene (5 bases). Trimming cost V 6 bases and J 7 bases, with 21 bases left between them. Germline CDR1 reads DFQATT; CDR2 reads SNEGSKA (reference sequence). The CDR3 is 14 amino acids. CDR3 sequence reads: CSARAGTGPGGYTF. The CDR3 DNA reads TGCAGTGCGCGTGCCGGGACTGGGCCAGGTGGCTACACCTTC.

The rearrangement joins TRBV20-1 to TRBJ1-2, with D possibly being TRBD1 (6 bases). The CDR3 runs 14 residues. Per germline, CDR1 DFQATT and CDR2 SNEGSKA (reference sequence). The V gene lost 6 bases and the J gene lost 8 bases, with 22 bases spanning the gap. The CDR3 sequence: CSAPSGALGWGYTF. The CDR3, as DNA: TGCAGTGCACCATCGGGGGCCCTGGGATGGGGCTACACCTTC.

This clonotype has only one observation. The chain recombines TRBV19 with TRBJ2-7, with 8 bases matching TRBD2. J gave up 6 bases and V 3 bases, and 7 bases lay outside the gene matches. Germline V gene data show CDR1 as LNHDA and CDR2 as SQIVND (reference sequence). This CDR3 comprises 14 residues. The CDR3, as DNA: TGTGCCAGTAGTATTCGGCTAGCGGGTTCCGAGCAGTACTTC. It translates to CASSIRLAGSEQYF. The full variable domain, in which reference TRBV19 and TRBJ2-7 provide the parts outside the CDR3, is DGGITQSPKYLFRKEGQNVTLSCEQNLNHDAMYWYRQDPGQGLRLIYYSQIVNDFQKGDIAEGYSVSREKKESFPLTVTSAQKNPTAFYLCASSIRLAGSEQYFGPGTRLTVT.

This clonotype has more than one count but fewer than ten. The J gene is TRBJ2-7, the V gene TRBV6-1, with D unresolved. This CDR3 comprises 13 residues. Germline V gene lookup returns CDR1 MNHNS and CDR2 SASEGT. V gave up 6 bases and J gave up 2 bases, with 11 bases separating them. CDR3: CASSREPAYEQYF. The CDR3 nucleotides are TGTGCCAGCAGCCGAGAGCCCGCCTACGAGCAGTACTTC.

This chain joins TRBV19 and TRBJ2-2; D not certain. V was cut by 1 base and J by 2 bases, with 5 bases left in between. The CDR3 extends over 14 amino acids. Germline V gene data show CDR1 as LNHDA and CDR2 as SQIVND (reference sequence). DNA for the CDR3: TGTGCCAGTAGTATAGGGGCAAACACCGGGGAGCTGTTTTTT. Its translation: CASSIGANTGELFF.

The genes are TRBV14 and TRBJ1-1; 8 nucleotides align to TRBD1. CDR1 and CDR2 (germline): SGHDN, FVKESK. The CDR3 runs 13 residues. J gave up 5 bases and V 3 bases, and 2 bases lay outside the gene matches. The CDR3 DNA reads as TGTGCCAGCAGCCACAGGGGGCGGACTGAAGCTTTCTTT. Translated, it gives CASSHRGRTEAFF.

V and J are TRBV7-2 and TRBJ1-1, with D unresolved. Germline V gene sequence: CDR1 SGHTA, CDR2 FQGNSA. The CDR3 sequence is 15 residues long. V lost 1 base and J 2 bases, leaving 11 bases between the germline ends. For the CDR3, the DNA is TGTGCCAGCAGCTTAGGTGGCAGCCTTAACACTGAAGCTTTCTTT. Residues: CASSLGGSLNTEAFF.

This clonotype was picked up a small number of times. For the CDR3, the DNA is TGCAGTGCTAGAGATCCCCCGGACAGGGGGCGATACGAGCAGTACTTC. This codes for CSARDPPDRGRYEQYF. V usage is TRBV20-1 and J usage is TRBJ2-7, with 11 bases that match TRBD1. After removal of 0 bases from V and 4 bases from J, the junction contained 8 bases not matched to a gene. Germline CDR1 DFQATT, CDR2 SNEGSKA (reference sequence). The CDR3 is 16 residues long.

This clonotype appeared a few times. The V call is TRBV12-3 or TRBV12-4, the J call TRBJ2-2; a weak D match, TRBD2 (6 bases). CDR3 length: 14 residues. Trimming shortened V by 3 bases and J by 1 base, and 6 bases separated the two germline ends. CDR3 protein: CASSLGGNTGELFF. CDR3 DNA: TGTGCCAGCAGTTTGGGGGGGAACACCGGGGAGCTGTTTTTT.

CDR3 residues: CASSFSASRDTGELFF. Here the CDR3 DNA reads TGTGCCAGCAGCTTTTCGGCTAGCAGGGACACCGGGGAGCTGTTTTTT. The genes are TRBV11-2 and TRBJ2-2, with D perhaps being TRBD1 or TRBD2 (5 bases each). Trimming stripped 3 bases from V and 3 bases from J, with 14 bases between. From germline, CDR1 is SGHAT and CDR2 FQNNGV. CDR3 length: 16 amino acids.

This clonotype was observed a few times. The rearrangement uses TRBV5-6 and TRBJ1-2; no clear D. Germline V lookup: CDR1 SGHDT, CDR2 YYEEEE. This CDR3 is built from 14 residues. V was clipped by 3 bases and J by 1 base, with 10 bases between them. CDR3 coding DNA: TGTGCCAGCAGCTCCGCCGCAGTTAACTATGGCTACACCTTC. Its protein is CASSSAAVNYGYTF. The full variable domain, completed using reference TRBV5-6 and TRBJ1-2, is DAGVTQSPTHLIKTRGQQVTLRCSPKSGHDTVSWYQQALGQGPQFIFQYYEEEERQRGNFPDRFSGHQFPNYSSELNVNALLLGDSALYLCASSSAAVNYGYTFGSGTRLTVV.